The sequence of this TCR beta chain was determined in a study of T-cell reconstitution after alpha-beta-depleted transplantation in children. This clonotype was detected a few times. V shed 4 bases and J 3 bases; nucleotides not matched to a gene: 6. Looked up from germline, CDR1 is SGHRS and CDR2 is YFSETQ. This CDR3 is 15 amino acids long. Unique molecular identifiers were used in preparing the TCRbeta library. TCRdb itself ran the PCR reads through MiXCR, one entry per CDR3 protein. The sample holds 500,000 to 650,000 distinct CDR3 sequences, roughly 10% seen once. The receptor comes from a female patient younger than 10 who had a stem cell transplant for aplastic anemia, so the T cells may come from the graft donor. Sequenced here: PBMCs, mostly from graft donor cells, sampled 180 days after TCRalphabeta/CD19-depleted stem cell transplant. The chain links TRBV5-1 to TRBJ2-1; TRBD1 matches at 8 bases. CDR3 coding DNA: TGCGCCAGCAGCCCCCAGGGGGCTCGCTACAATGAGCAGTTCTTC. Its translation is CASSPQGARYNEQFF.